This paragraph reports one T cell receptor beta chain. This specimen comes from a study of shared clonotypes between healthy human individuals. This CDR3 contains 15 residues. CDR1 and CDR2 from the germline V gene are MNHEY and SVGAGI. The V end was cut by 0 bases, the J end by 8 bases, with 14 bases between. Sequenced by immunoSEQ multiplex PCR; TCRdb stores in-frame clones only, minus some. The repertoire includes a few million clones, just under 95% of them detected once, and around 0.4% sits in the top ten. The chain uses TRBV6-5 and TRBJ2-1, with D possibly being TRBD1 (6 bases). This receptor was taken from a young man in good health. Some clones in this sample may be carry-over from other donors' samples. Sequenced material: naive CD4+ T cells from PBMCs. Described subset: CD45RA+ positively selected. The DNA for the CDR3 is TGTGCCAGCAGTTACTCGATGCCAGGGGTCGATGAGCAGTTCTTC. This sequence encodes CASSYSMPGVDEQFF.